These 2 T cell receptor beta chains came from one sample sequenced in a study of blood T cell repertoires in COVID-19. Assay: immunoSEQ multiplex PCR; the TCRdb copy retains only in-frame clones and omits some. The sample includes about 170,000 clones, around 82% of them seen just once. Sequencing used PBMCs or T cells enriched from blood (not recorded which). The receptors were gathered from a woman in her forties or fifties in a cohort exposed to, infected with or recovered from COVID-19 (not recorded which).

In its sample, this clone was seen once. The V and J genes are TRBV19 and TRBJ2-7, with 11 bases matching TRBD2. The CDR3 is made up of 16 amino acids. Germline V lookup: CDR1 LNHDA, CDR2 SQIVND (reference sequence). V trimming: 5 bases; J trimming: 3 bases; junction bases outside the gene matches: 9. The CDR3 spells CASSLPLTSGNYEQYF. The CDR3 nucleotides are TGTGCCAGTAGTCTTCCCCTGACTAGCGGGAACTACGAGCAGTACTTC.

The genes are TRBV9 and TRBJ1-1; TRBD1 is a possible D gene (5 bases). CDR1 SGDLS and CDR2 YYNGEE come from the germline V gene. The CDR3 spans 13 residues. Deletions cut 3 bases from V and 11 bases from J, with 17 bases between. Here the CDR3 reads CASSETVSAVAFF. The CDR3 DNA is TGTGCCAGCAGCGAGACAGTCTCCGCGGTTGCTTTCTTT.